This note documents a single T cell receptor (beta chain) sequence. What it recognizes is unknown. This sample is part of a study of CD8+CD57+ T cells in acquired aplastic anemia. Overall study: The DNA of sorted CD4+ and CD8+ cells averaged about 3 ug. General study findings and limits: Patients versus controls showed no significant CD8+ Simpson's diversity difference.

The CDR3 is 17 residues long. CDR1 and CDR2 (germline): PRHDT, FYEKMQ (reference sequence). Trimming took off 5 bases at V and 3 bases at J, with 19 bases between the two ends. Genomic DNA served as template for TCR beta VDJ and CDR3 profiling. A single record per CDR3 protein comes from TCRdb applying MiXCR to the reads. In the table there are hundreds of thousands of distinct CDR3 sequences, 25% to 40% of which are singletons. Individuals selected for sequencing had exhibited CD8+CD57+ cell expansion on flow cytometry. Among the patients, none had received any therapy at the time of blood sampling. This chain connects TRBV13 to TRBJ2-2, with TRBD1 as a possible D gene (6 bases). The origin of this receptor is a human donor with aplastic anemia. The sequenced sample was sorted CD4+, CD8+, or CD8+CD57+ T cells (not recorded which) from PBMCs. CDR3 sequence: CASSPKTGSFYTGELFF. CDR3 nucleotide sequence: TGTGCCAGCAGCCCGAAGACAGGATCATTCTACACCGGGGAGCTGTTTTTT. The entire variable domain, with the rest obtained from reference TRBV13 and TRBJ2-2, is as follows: AAGVIQSPRHLIKEKRETATLKCYPIPRHDTVYWYQQGPGQDPQFLISFYEKMQSDKGSIPDRFSAQQFSDYHSELNMSSLELGDSALYFCASSPKTGSFYTGELFFGEGSRLTVL.